This T cell receptor (beta chain) was recorded in a study of cytomegalovirus exposure and HLA in healthy donors. Study-wide context: From donors who were HLA-typed, an early data release held 80 million to 95 million unique TCRs.

Everyone who donated was a healthy bone marrow donor. Turning to this clone: The antigen remains undetermined.

Study-wide results and limits: Previous analysis showed most TCR beta V segments were productive about 87% or about 30% of the time. Most TCR sequences were rare, but some public TCRs occurred in many donors.

Use of 60 Vbeta and 13 Jbeta primers characterized the PCR. The method was immunoSEQ multiplex PCR; TCRdb's version includes in-frame clones alone and lacks a portion of them. The data show under 200,000 clones, 68% seen once. This clonotype was obtained from a man aged 50 to 60 in good health and CMV-seronegative. Sequencing was performed on PBMCs.

The CDR3 DNA reads as TGTGCCAGCAGCCTAACTAACTATGGCTACACCTTC. Protein product: CASSLTNYGYTF. V is TRBV7-9 and J is TRBJ1-2; no reliable D call. The CDR3 covers 12 residues. The V end lost 5 bases, the J end lost 0 bases, and 4 bases lay between the germline ends. The V gene's germline CDR1 is SEHNR and CDR2 FQNEAQ (reference sequence).